Reported below is one T cell receptor beta chain. It has no known antigen specificity. No base-level quality is on record; no much larger clone is a single base apart. The CDR3 measures 12 amino acids from cysteine to phenylalanine. Just CDR3 DNA is preserved here, 36 bases in frame from base 1. V is reduced by 5 bases and J by 9 bases, leaving a spacing of 12 bases between them. CDR1 and CDR2, looked up from the germline V gene, are SGHDT and YYEEEE. These data originate in a study of regulatory T cells in long-lasting Graves disease (TCRdb year 2021). For the wider study: Persistent Graves' disease patients were compared with newly diagnosed Graves' disease patients by peripheral blood TCR sequencing and RNA sequencing. A total of 35 or so samples were covered by TCR sequencing, comprising around 13 persistent and 20 newly diagnosed Graves' disease patients. The study was conducted in China and was registered as a clinical trial. Points the paper makes about the study in general: Only peripheral blood was studied, because thyroid tissue, the primary lesion, was inaccessible. A larger number of public clonotypes was shared among persistent patients (approximately 2,500) than among newly diagnosed patients (more than 850). Persistent Graves' disease patients showed lower TCR Shannon entropy and fewer highly expanded clones than newly diagnosed patients, suggesting clonal expansion. The authors acknowledged the small sample size as a limitation that may reduce accuracy. Persistent disease showed preferential use of TRBV28, TRBJ1-2 and TRBJ2-5, whereas newly diagnosed disease favored TRBV20-1 and TRBJ2-1.

For both TCR sequencing and RNA sequencing, RNA was extracted from PBMCs in TRIzol. The diagnosis of Graves' disease was made according to American Thyroid Association guidelines. Patients for the study were recruited at an endocrinology department in Xi'an, China. Each patient gave about 9.1 milliliters of peripheral blood, collected in an EDTA anticoagulant tube. Ficoll Paque Plus density gradient separation was used to isolate PBMCs, and no further T cell sorting was done. An Agilent 2100 Bioanalyzer and agarose gel were used to check RNA quality, while a NanoDrop 2000 measured RNA concentration. Using fastp trimming at Q25 and MiXCR clonotype assembly, TCRdb reanalyzed the public sequencing data and kept in-frame beta chains. Rows are combined by CDR3 protein, so each entry shows the most common genes and DNA. Here the sample has approximately 1,200 distinct CDR3 sequences; 78% occur a single time. The ten largest account for around 10% of the sample.

The chain was built from TRBV5-6 and TRBJ2-4, with TRBD1 as a weak D call on 5 bases. This TCR came from a young woman with Graves disease. Donor details come from another sample of the same person, matched by shared clones. Material: peripheral blood mononuclear cells (PBMCs), obtained with antithyroid drug treatment, in newly diagnosed or persistent Graves disease (not recorded which). The CDR3 region reads CASSSGPGIQYF. The bases read TGTGCCAGCAGTTCAGGGCCGGGCATTCAGTACTTC.